A single sample gave rise to the 29 T cell receptor beta chains below, sequenced in a study of T cells in localized non-small cell lung cancer. Assay used: immunoSEQ multiplex PCR; TCRdb lists only in-frame clones, some missing. In the table there are some 19,000 clones, just over 90% of which are singletons. The source material was peripheral blood, sampled before any cancer treatment. The origin of the receptors is a male donor aged 60 or older with stage I squamous cell lung carcinoma.

J is TRBJ2-7 and V is TRBV11-2; the D is unclear. This CDR3 spans 15 amino acids. The germline V gene has CDR1 SGHAT and CDR2 FQNNGV. V lost 1 base, J lost 4 bases, and 14 bases lay in between. Here the CDR3 DNA reads TGTGCCAGCAGCTTAGGGTCCGTTTCGGTTTACGAGCAGTACTTC. Its protein product is CASSLGSVSVYEQYF.

This chain connects TRBV19 to TRBJ1-2; TRBD1 is a possible D gene (5 bases). CDR3 size: 16 residues. With 8 bases removed from V and 3 bases from J, the gap between germline ends came to 22 bases. Germline V gene data show CDR1 as LNHDA and CDR2 as SQIVND (reference sequence). In nucleotides, the CDR3 is TGTGCCAGTTCTTTTAAGGTCGACAGTCTCCACTATGGCTACACCTTC. The encoded protein is CASSFKVDSLHYGYTF.

The V call is TRBV6-1, the J call TRBJ1-1; no definite D call. CDR1 and CDR2 (germline): MNHNS, SASEGT. The CDR3 runs to 13 residues. V was trimmed by 4 bases and J by 1 base, leaving 7 bases between them. CDR3 DNA sequence: TGTGCCAGCAGTGTGGCGGAGAACACTGAAGCTTTCTTT. As protein: CASSVAENTEAFF.

This rearrangement joins TRBV30 to TRBJ1-4; D not resolved. Germline-derived CDR1 and CDR2 are GTSNPN and SVGIG (reference sequence). V was pared by 2 bases and J by 8 bases, with 12 bases between. The CDR3 totals 13 residues. The CDR3 DNA reads TGTGCCTGGAGTTTCGGTCCCAAAGAAAAACTGTTTTTT. Translated: CAWSFGPKEKLFF.

CDR3 amino acids: CASSLAGQGNLEQYF. CDR3 sequence (DNA): TGTGCCAGCAGCCTGGCGGGACAGGGAAATTTGGAGCAGTACTTC. The chain uses TRBV6-5 and TRBJ2-7; 9 nucleotides align to TRBD1. The CDR3 is made up of 15 amino acids. Per germline, CDR1 MNHEY and CDR2 SVGAGI. The trim removed 6 bases at V and 7 bases at J, leaving 13 bases unmatched.

This clone was observed a handful of times. CDR3 DNA: TGTGCCAGCAGTGACACGGGCAACAATGAGCAGTTCTTC. Encoded protein: CASSDTGNNEQFF. The rearrangement uses TRBV6-4 and TRBJ2-1; D is ambiguous. Germline V gene sequence: CDR1 MRHNA, CDR2 SNTAGT. V was trimmed by 2 bases and J by 5 bases, leaving 7 bases between them. The CDR3 is made up of 13 amino acids.

This clone appeared once. The chain employs TRBV5-5 and TRBJ2-7; the D gene is possibly TRBD1 (6 bases). Germline V CDR1 and CDR2: SGHKS, YYEKEE (reference sequence). This CDR3 is 16 amino acids long. Trimming left V 4 bases short and J 2 bases short, with 19 bases between. CDR3 residues: CASSPQLDTGTYEQYF. The DNA for the CDR3 is TGTGCCAGCAGCCCTCAGCTCGATACAGGGACCTACGAGCAGTACTTC.

V gene TRBV5-1 combines with J gene TRBJ2-1; TRBD1 matches at 7 bases. V shed 0 bases, J shed 4 bases, and the junction held 1 base outside the gene matches. The germline V gene has CDR1 SGHRS and CDR2 YFSETQ. This CDR3 region has 14 residues. CDR3 coding DNA: TGCGCCAGCAGCTTGGACAGGGGATACAATGAGCAGTTCTTC. This encodes CASSLDRGYNEQFF.

The chain employs TRBV30 and TRBJ2-3; 8 nucleotides agree with TRBD2. The CDR3 contains 17 residues. CDR1 and CDR2 (germline): GTSNPN, SVGIG (reference sequence). V was pared by 2 bases and J by 0 bases, with 10 bases of the junction left unmatched. The CDR3 DNA reads as TGTGCCTGGAGTTTTGCGGGAGGCTTCTCTAGCACAGATACGCAGTATTTT. Translated, it gives CAWSFAGGFSSTDTQYF.

The chain employs TRBV19 and TRBJ1-2; D is perhaps TRBD1 (5 bases). CDR1 and CDR2 (germline): LNHDA, SQIVND (reference sequence). This CDR3 spans 15 amino acids. V lost 3 bases to trimming and J lost 5 bases, with 16 bases between them. DNA for the CDR3: TGTGCCAGTAGTATTATGGGGGAACCCTTTTATGGCTACACCTTC. Residues: CASSIMGEPFYGYTF.

V usage is TRBV7-9 and J usage is TRBJ1-2; TRBD1 agrees at 9 bases. The CDR3 consists of 14 residues. With 5 bases clipped from V and 7 bases from J, the junction kept 8 bases outside the gene matches. Per the germline V gene, CDR1 is SEHNR and CDR2 is FQNEAQ (reference sequence). The chain's CDR3 is CASSPGQGLIGYTF. The CDR3 DNA is TGTGCCAGCAGCCCGGGACAGGGTTTAATTGGCTACACCTTC.

The chain uses TRBV19 and TRBJ2-7; D is possibly TRBD1 (6 bases). Between the trimmed V and J ends, which lost 10 bases and 4 bases, there was a span of 17 bases. Germline values: CDR1 LNHDA, CDR2 SQIVND (reference sequence). This CDR3 is 13 amino acids long. The DNA for the CDR3 is TGTGCCACCCAAACAGGGATGGGGTACGAGCAGTACTTC. This codes for CATQTGMGYEQYF.

The rearrangement joins TRBV10-3 to TRBJ1-4; D call uncertain. Looked up from germline, CDR1 is ENHRY and CDR2 is SYGVKD. Trimming removed 6 bases at V and 8 bases at J, with 13 bases between. The CDR3 contains 13 residues. The CDR3 region is CAIRARTGEKLFF. CDR3 coding DNA: TGTGCCATCAGAGCTAGGACGGGCGAAAAACTGTTTTTT.

The chain links TRBV6-5 to TRBJ2-7; TRBD1 matches at 9 bases. The V and J ends lost 1 base and 3 bases, in that order; junction bases with no gene match: 4. Germline V gene sequence: CDR1 MNHEY, CDR2 SVGAGI. This CDR3 region has 15 residues. The chain's CDR3 is CASSYLDRGLYEQYF. The CDR3 nucleotides are TGTGCCAGCAGTTACTTGGACAGGGGTCTCTACGAGCAGTACTTC.

V gene TRBV6-5 combines with J gene TRBJ2-1, with a possible D match to TRBD1 (5 bases). The CDR3 spans 15 residues. Trimming shortened V by 6 bases and J by 0 bases, and 12 bases separated the two germline ends. CDR1 is MNHEY, CDR2 SVGAGI, per germline. CDR3 residues: CASRRIGASYNEQFF. CDR3 DNA sequence: TGTGCCAGCAGGCGAATTGGGGCCTCCTACAATGAGCAGTTCTTC.

The chain uses TRBV28 and TRBJ2-3; tentatively, D is TRBD1 (6 bases). Per the germline V gene, CDR1 is MDHEN and CDR2 is SYDVKM. Trimming pared 4 bases from V and 3 bases from J, leaving 14 bases between. CDR3 size: 15 residues. CDR3 protein: CASSSLGAVTDTQYF. As DNA, the CDR3 is TGTGCCAGCAGTTCCCTGGGGGCCGTTACAGATACGCAGTATTTT.

Here the CDR3 DNA reads TGTGCCAGCAGTTCAGGGGCCGGGGAGCTGTTTTTT. Translation: CASSSGAGELFF. The rearrangement links TRBV2 to TRBJ2-2, with a tentative D call TRBD1 (6 bases). The ends were cut back, 5 bases at V and 6 bases at J, with 7 bases in the middle. This CDR3 contains 12 residues. From germline, CDR1 is SNHLY and CDR2 FYNNEI.

The V call is TRBV30, the J call TRBJ1-2; 7 positions agree with TRBD1. Germline V gene data show CDR1 as GTSNPN and CDR2 as SVGIG (reference sequence). CDR3 size: 13 residues. J lost 3 bases, V lost 0 bases, and 1 base had no gene match. CDR3 DNA sequence: TGTGCCTGGAGTGTACAGGGGTACTATGGCTACACCTTC. It encodes CAWSVQGYYGYTF.

The chain recombines TRBV5-1 with TRBJ1-1; no firm D call. Germline CDR1 is SGHRS and CDR2 is YFSETQ. Trimming cost V 5 bases and J 0 bases, with 5 bases left between them. CDR3 size: 12 residues. In nucleotides, the CDR3 is TGCGCCAGCAGTACCATGAACACTGAAGCTTTCTTT. Translated: CASSTMNTEAFF. Drawing the rest from reference TRBV5-1 and TRBJ1-1, the complete variable domain is KAGVTQTPRYLIKTRGQQVTLSCSPISGHRSVSWYQQTPGQGLQFLFEYFSETQRNKGNFPGRFSGRQFSNSRSEMNVSTLELGDSALYLCASSTMNTEAFFGQGTRLTVV.

This clone appeared once. The V call is TRBV5-1, the J call TRBJ2-1; the match to TRBD2 covers 8 bases. The germline V gene has CDR1 SGHRS and CDR2 YFSETQ. The CDR3 sequence is 16 residues long. J lost 3 bases, V lost 2 bases, and 7 bases had no gene match. In DNA, the CDR3 is TGCGCCAGCAGCTTAACCGGGACTAGGGGCTACAATGAGCAGTTCTTC. This gives the protein CASSLTGTRGYNEQFF.

This chain connects TRBV6-1 to TRBJ1-3, with 7 positions matching TRBD1. The CDR3 covers 16 residues. Germline V CDR1 and CDR2: MNHNS, SASEGT. V lost 5 bases to trimming and J lost 0 bases; unmatched junction nucleotides: 7. CDR3 sequence (DNA): TGTGCCAGCAGTCAAGGACAGGCATACTCTGGAAACACCATATATTTT. Its translation is CASSQGQAYSGNTIYF.

This rearrangement joins TRBV4-3 to TRBJ1-4, with D uncertain. The V gene lost 4 bases and the J gene lost 7 bases, with 13 bases spanning the gap. The CDR3 is made up of 14 amino acids. Germline CDR1 reads LGHNA; CDR2 reads YSLEER. This CDR3 is CASSPTWAGEKLFF. The CDR3 bases are TGCGCCAGCAGCCCGACATGGGCGGGTGAAAAACTGTTTTTT.

This clone was counted a few times. The J gene is TRBJ1-4, the V gene TRBV5-8, with unresolved D. CDR3 length: 16 amino acids. The ends were cut back, 4 bases at V and 0 bases at J, with 13 bases in the middle. Germline values: CDR1 SGHTS, CDR2 YDEGEE. CDR3 in DNA: TGTGCCAGCAGCCGTGTCTCGGGCCCAACTAATGAAAAACTGTTTTTT. It is translated as CASSRVSGPTNEKLFF.

The chain is built from TRBV5-1 and TRBJ2-7; D not certain. From germline, CDR1 is SGHRS and CDR2 YFSETQ. V lost 3 bases and J 2 bases, leaving 15 bases between the germline ends. The CDR3 consists of 15 residues. This chain's CDR3 is CASSSLPPAPYEQYF. The CDR3 DNA is TGCGCCAGCAGCTCGCTCCCTCCGGCGCCCTACGAGCAGTACTTC.

This chain links TRBV4-3 with TRBJ1-3, with a tentative D call TRBD1 (5 bases). V lost 2 bases and J 5 bases, leaving 22 bases between the germline ends. CDR1 and CDR2 (germline): LGHNA, YSLEER. This CDR3 has 18 residues. The CDR3 DNA sequence: TGCGCCAGCAGCCAATCGATTCTCCGGGACCTCTCCCGAAACACCATATATTTT. It translates to CASSQSILRDLSRNTIYF.

This clone was detected once. This chain uses TRBV5-6 with TRBJ2-1, with D possibly TRBD2 on 5 matching bases. The V gene lost 5 bases and the J gene lost 10 bases, with 13 bases spanning the gap. The germline CDR1 and CDR2 sequences are SGHDT and YYEEEE. There are 12 residues in the CDR3. The CDR3 here is CASRWRTGEQFF. The DNA of the CDR3 is TGTGCCAGCAGATGGCGAACGGGGGAGCAGTTCTTC. Using reference TRBV5-6 and TRBJ2-1 for the parts outside the CDR3, the full variable domain is DAGVTQSPTHLIKTRGQQVTLRCSPKSGHDTVSWYQQALGQGPQFIFQYYEEEERQRGNFPDRFSGHQFPNYSSELNVNALLLGDSALYLCASRWRTGEQFFGPGTRLTVL.

V gene TRBV7-2 combines with J gene TRBJ2-5, with a possible D match to TRBD2 (6 bases). V was pared by 1 base and J by 6 bases, with 24 bases between. The CDR3 is made up of 18 amino acids. CDR1 and CDR2 from the germline V gene are SGHTA and FQGNSA. The CDR3 coding sequence is TGTGCCAGCAGCTTAGTCTTGCGGCGGGACCCGTGGGGCAAGACCCAGTACTTC. Amino acid sequence: CASSLVLRRDPWGKTQYF. The full variable domain, with the rest looked up from reference TRBV7-2 and TRBJ2-5, is GAGVSQSPSNKVTEKGKDVELRCDPISGHTALYWYRQSLGQGLEFLIYFQGNSAPDKSGLPSDRFSAERTGGSVSTLTIQRTQQEDSAVYLCASSLVLRRDPWGKTQYFGPGTRLLVL.

This rearrangement joins TRBV13 to TRBJ1-2, with D perhaps TRBD1 (5 bases). The CDR3 runs to 14 residues. Germline CDR1 reads PRHDT; CDR2 reads FYEKMQ (reference sequence). Trimming cost V 4 bases and J 7 bases, with 16 bases left between them. CDR3 region: CASSSQDGAPGYTF. The CDR3 DNA is TGTGCCAGCAGCTCACAGGATGGGGCCCCTGGCTACACCTTC.

This rearrangement joins TRBV11-2 to TRBJ2-7, with 8 bases fitting TRBD1. In germline, CDR1 is SGHAT, CDR2 FQNNGV. This CDR3 comprises 15 residues. J was trimmed by 3 bases and V by 3 bases; bases with no gene match: 7. CDR3 nucleotide sequence: TGTGCCAGCAGCTTTGACCGAGACAGGGGCTACGAGCAGTACTTC. It is translated as CASSFDRDRGYEQYF.